The clone carrying this T cell receptor beta chain is termed medium-sized. Its specificity is not known. TCRdb's table, derived via immunoSEQ multiplex PCR, lists solely in-frame clones and lacks some. Of some 1,100 clones listed, around 25% are singletons. This specimen belongs to a study of T cells in localized non-small cell lung cancer. Points from the study as a whole: Uninvolved adjacent lung showed the highest T cell clonality, exceeding tumor. Out of the top 100 tumor clones, a median around 57 were seen in adjacent lung.

V trimming: 10 bases; J trimming: 10 bases; junction bases outside the gene matches: 19. The CDR3 covers 15 residues. Germline values: CDR1 MNHGY, CDR2 SAAAGT. V and J are TRBV6-8 and TRBJ2-3; the match to TRBD2 covers 8 bases. This clonotype was obtained from a male donor at least 60 years old with stage I lung adenocarcinoma. The sample here was normal lung tissue next to the tumor, taken before any cancer treatment. In DNA form, the CDR3 reads TGTGCCACCACACTCAGCGGGAGCCCTTCATCGCCGCAGTATTTT. This codes for CATTLSGSPSSPQYF.